The 27 T cell receptor beta chains below come from one sample, sequenced in a study of blood T cells in healthy people across ages. It was with a sample-barcoded 5' primer and a J-beta primer mix that a second PCR of roughly 6 to 11 cycles was run. TCRdb fed the 5' RACE reads into MiXCR, producing one record per CDR3 protein. The repertoire holds around 650,000 distinct CDR3 sequences, 40% to 45% seen once, with around 30% in the top ten. Sequenced material: blood. The source is an elderly man in good health.

The rearrangement joins TRBV7-2 to TRBJ2-4, with TRBD2 identical over 13 bases. The CDR3 covers 14 residues. Germline CDR1 and CDR2: SGHTA and FQGNSA. V lost 4 bases to trimming and J lost 11 bases; unmatched junction nucleotides: 5. The CDR3 nucleotides read TGTGCCAGCAGCTATACTAGCGGGGGGGCCGTTCAGTACTTC. It specifies CASSYTSGGAVQYF.

Points on this clonotype: At one end the junction does not follow the germline gene, possibly because of a read error. V and J are TRBV11-2 and TRBJ2-2; 8 bases agree with TRBD1. Germline values: CDR1 SGHAT, CDR2 FQNNGV. The CDR3 loop spans 16 amino acids. The CDR3 DNA sequence: TGTGCCAGCAGCCTCCGACAGGGGATGAACCCCGGGGAGCTGTTTTTT. Residues: CASSLRQGMNPGELFF.

This clonotype was counted many times. The CDR3 protein is CASSYGRVPDTQYF. In DNA, the CDR3 is TGTGCCAGCAGTTACGGCAGGGTCCCAGATACGCAGTATTTT. J is TRBJ2-3 and V is TRBV6-2 or TRBV6-3; D is perhaps TRBD1 (5 bases). Germline assignment: CDR1 MNHEY and CDR2 SVGEGT. Trimming took 2 bases from V and 4 from J, leaving 10 bases between them. The CDR3 is 14 amino acids.

This clonotype has just a few counts. This sequence joins TRBV6-5 and TRBJ2-1; a weak D match, TRBD1 (6 bases). CDR3 size: 14 residues. Germline V lookup: CDR1 MNHEY, CDR2 SVGAGI. Trimming took off 6 bases at V and 3 bases at J, with 12 bases between the two ends. DNA for the CDR3: TGTGCCAGCAGCAGACAGGCTCGCTACAATGAGCAGTTCTTC. It specifies CASSRQARYNEQFF.

The chain links TRBV7-8 to TRBJ2-1; perhaps TRBD2 as D (5 bases). The length of the CDR3 is 15 residues. Deletions cut 2 bases from V and 8 bases from J, with 16 bases between. In germline, CDR1 is SGHVS, CDR2 FQNEAQ. CDR3 nucleotide sequence: TGTGCCAGCAGCTTAAATCGGGTTGAGGGCGATGAGCAGTTCTTC. It translates to CASSLNRVEGDEQFF.

The V call is TRBV25-1, the J call TRBJ2-7; TRBD2 aligns across 8 bases. V lost 6 bases and J lost 3; bases outside the gene matches: 10. In germline, CDR1 is MGHDK, CDR2 SYGVNS. This CDR3 region has 15 residues. The CDR3 nucleotides read TGTGCCAGCAGAGATGACGGGAGGGCCGTCTACGAGCAGTACTTC. This gives the protein CASRDDGRAVYEQYF.

The chain is built from TRBV6-5 and TRBJ2-7; 13 nucleotides line up with TRBD2. The CDR3 contains 15 residues. The germline gives CDR1 MNHEY, CDR2 SVGAGI. Trimming took 4 bases from V and 6 from J; bases not matched to a gene: 6. The CDR3 spells CASSFRTSGGGEQYF. CDR3 sequence (DNA): TGTGCCAGCAGTTTCCGGACTAGCGGGGGCGGCGAGCAGTACTTC.

The gene calls are TRBV4-3 and TRBJ2-4, with 9 positions matching TRBD1. CDR1 and CDR2 from the germline V gene are LGHNA and YSLEER. V gave up 0 bases and J gave up 2 bases; unmatched junction bases: 11. The CDR3 runs 19 residues. The DNA of the CDR3 is TGCGCCAGCAGCCAAGATGGCACAGGGGGCGCGAGGACCAAAAACATTCAGTACTTC. Amino acid sequence: CASSQDGTGGARTKNIQYF.

The gene calls are TRBV5-1 and TRBJ1-2; 7 bases are shared with TRBD1. Germline trimming cut 2 bases from V and 5 bases from J; bases unmatched to any gene: 12. This CDR3 spans 16 amino acids. The germline V gene has CDR1 SGHRS and CDR2 YFSETQ. CDR3 nucleotides: TGCGCCAGCAGCTTTTATGGACAGGCTGATTTGTATGGCTACACCTTC. This codes for CASSFYGQADLYGYTF.

As for this clonotype: Possible read error: a much larger clone is one base away. The rearrangement links TRBV4-3 to TRBJ2-1; 7 bases fit TRBD2. The CDR3 length is 15 residues. With 5 bases clipped from V and 8 bases from J, the junction kept 12 bases outside the gene matches. Germline V lookup: CDR1 LGHNA, CDR2 YSLEER. The CDR3 loop reads CASSYSGKVGDEQFF. DNA of the CDR3: TGCGCCAGCAGCTACAGCGGGAAGGTAGGCGATGAGCAGTTCTTC.

V gene TRBV30 combines with J gene TRBJ2-5, with D unclear. The CDR3 sequence is 11 residues long. Germline lookup yields CDR1 GTSNPN and CDR2 SVGIG (reference sequence). The germline V and J ends were trimmed by 4 bases and 5 bases, with 8 bases remaining between them. The CDR3 DNA is TGTGCCTGGACGAACCCCGAGACCCAGTACTTC. This codes for CAWTNPETQYF.

The rearrangement joins TRBV15 to TRBJ2-5; D gene ambiguous. Germline CDR1 reads LNHNV; CDR2 reads YYDKDF (reference sequence). The length of the CDR3 is 13 residues. Trimming took 0 bases from V and 11 from J, leaving 13 bases between them. CDR3 loop: CATSRDPGDEQYF. The DNA of the CDR3 is TGTGCCACCAGCAGAGATCCGGGCGATGAGCAGTACTTC.

CDR3 residues: CASKPGTQYSNQPQHF. The CDR3 region has the DNA TGTGCCAGCAAACCGGGGACACAATATAGCAATCAGCCCCAGCATTTT. The V call is TRBV6-5, the J call TRBJ1-5, with D perhaps TRBD1 (6 bases). Trimming pared 7 bases from V and 0 bases from J, leaving 16 bases between. From germline, CDR1 is MNHEY and CDR2 SVGAGI. CDR3 length equals 16 residues.

The chain recombines TRBV6-6 with TRBJ2-7; D might be TRBD2 (6 bases). Germline lookup yields CDR1 MNHNY and CDR2 SVGAGI (reference sequence). The CDR3 contains 17 residues. Trimming removed 2 bases from V and 2 bases from J, with 19 bases in between. DNA for the CDR3: TGTGCCAGCAGTTACGACGGGGGACGAGTTTCTACCTACGAGCAGTACTTC. It translates to CASSYDGGRVSTYEQYF.

The V and J genes are TRBV2 and TRBJ1-6; D is unresolved. Trimming removed 2 bases at V and 10 bases at J, with 3 bases between. The length of the CDR3 is 11 residues. Germline-derived CDR1 and CDR2 are SNHLY and FYNNEI. CDR3 in amino acids: CASSEKSPLHF. In DNA, the CDR3 is TGTGCCAGCAGTGAAAAATCACCCCTCCACTTT.

The chain uses TRBV3-1 and TRBJ1-1; D might be TRBD1 (5 bases). CDR3 length equals 16 residues. Trimming took off 1 base at V and 1 base at J, with 13 bases between the two ends. The germline V gene has CDR1 LGHDT and CDR2 YNNKEL (reference sequence). In DNA form, the CDR3 reads TGTGCCAGCAGCCAAGGGGACCGTTTTGGGAACACTGAAGCTTTCTTT. As protein: CASSQGDRFGNTEAFF.

CDR3 amino acids: CASSPDGTRKETQYF. CDR3 nucleotide sequence: TGTGCCAGCAGCCCGGATGGGACTAGAAAAGAGACCCAGTACTTC. The chain recombines TRBV6-2 or TRBV6-3 with TRBJ2-5, with TRBD2 matching 8 bases. CDR1 is MNHEY, CDR2 SVGEGT, per germline. The CDR3 has 15 residues. J lost 3 bases, V lost 6 bases, and 9 bases had no gene match.

The CDR3 nucleotides are TGTGCCACCGTAGGGGGGGGCCGGGAGACCCAGTACTTC. Translated, it gives CATVGGGRETQYF. The genes are TRBV7-9 and TRBJ2-5, with D possibly matching TRBD2 (7 bases). The CDR3 runs 13 residues. Trimming stripped 10 bases from V and 5 bases from J, with 17 bases between. CDR1 is SEHNR, CDR2 FQNEAQ, per germline (reference sequence).

The count of this clonotype is one. The V gene is TRBV5-1, the J gene TRBJ1-1, with 9 bases that match TRBD1. Looked up from germline, CDR1 is SGHRS and CDR2 is YFSETQ. This CDR3 is built from 13 residues. V lost 7 bases and J lost 0; bases outside the gene matches: 1. The CDR3 nucleotides are TGCGCCAGCGGGGACAGGGTGAACACTGAAGCTTTCTTT. Translation gives CASGDRVNTEAFF. Full variable domain (missing parts from reference TRBV5-1 and TRBJ1-1): KAGVTQTPRYLIKTRGQQVTLSCSPISGHRSVSWYQQTPGQGLQFLFEYFSETQRNKGNFPGRFSGRQFSNSRSEMNVSTLELGDSALYLCASGDRVNTEAFFGQGTRLTVV.

Remarks on this clonotype: A clone one base away is much larger, so this may be a read error. This chain joins TRBV25-1 and TRBJ1-1; no reliable D call. Germline V gene lookup returns CDR1 MGHDK and CDR2 SYGVNS. This CDR3 is 12 amino acids long. Written as DNA, the CDR3 is TGTGCCAGCAGGGAATTGGGAACTGAAGCTTTCTTT. Translation gives CASRELGTEAFF.

In its sample, this clonotype was seen a few times. The gene calls are TRBV6-1 and TRBJ1-2, with 8 positions matching TRBD1. Germline V gene lookup returns CDR1 MNHNS and CDR2 SASEGT. The CDR3 has 14 residues. V dropped 7 bases and J dropped 4; count of bases not matched to a gene: 8. The DNA for the CDR3 is TGTGCCAGCAACCCATCCGGGACAGGCTATGGCTACACCTTC. Its translation is CASNPSGTGYGYTF.

The CDR3 DNA is TGCAGTGCAAAGGCTAGCGGGAGCCAAGAGACCCAGTACTTC. Protein product: CSAKASGSQETQYF. The chain has TRBV20-1 and TRBJ2-5, with 10 nucleotides matching TRBD2. V trimming: 6 bases; J trimming: 1 base; junction bases outside the gene matches: 5. Germline-derived CDR1 and CDR2 are DFQATT and SNEGSKA (reference sequence). The CDR3 totals 14 residues.

This chain links TRBV12-3 or TRBV12-4 with TRBJ2-5; 8 bases are shared with TRBD2. The length of the CDR3 is 15 residues. Unmatched junction bases numbered 7, after V lost 3 bases and J lost 4 bases. The CDR3 DNA is TGTGCCAGCAGTTTGAAAGGGGCGGGAGGAGAGACCCAGTACTTC. Translation gives CASSLKGAGGETQYF.

The V call is TRBV24-1, the J call TRBJ2-1; a possible D gene is TRBD2 (5 bases). CDR3 size: 13 residues. The ends were cut back, 4 bases at V and 10 bases at J, with 13 bases in the middle. Germline lookup yields CDR1 KGHDR and CDR2 SFDVKD. The CDR3, as DNA: TGTGCCACCAGTGAAATTAGGGCTAGCGAGCAGTTCTTC. Translating gives CATSEIRASEQFF.

The chain couples TRBV5-1 to TRBJ1-5; 7 bases fit TRBD1. This CDR3 has 15 amino acids. Germline lookup yields CDR1 SGHRS and CDR2 YFSETQ. The V gene end was trimmed by 4 bases and the J gene end by 5 bases; junction bases not matched to a gene: 9. CDR3 DNA sequence: TGCGCCAGCAGCCCCGGGACAGCAGCTGATCAGCCCCAGCATTTT. This sequence encodes CASSPGTAADQPQHF.

This clonotype was observed a handful of times. The chain has TRBV6-2 or TRBV6-3 and TRBJ2-1; D might be TRBD1 (5 bases). Germline V CDR1 and CDR2: MNHEY, SVGEGT. With 7 bases removed from V and 4 bases from J, the gap between germline ends came to 14 bases. The CDR3 has 14 amino acids. CDR3 sequence reads: CASKGQGQYNEQFF. As DNA, the CDR3 is TGTGCCAGCAAGGGGCAGGGCCAGTACAATGAGCAGTTCTTC.

The gene calls are TRBV24-1 and TRBJ2-7; unclear D gene. The DNA end lines up better with TRBJ2-5; the J call may be wrong. Per germline, CDR1 KGHDR and CDR2 SFDVKD. The CDR3 covers 12 residues. Here the CDR3 reads CATSDPAKTQYF. CDR3 DNA sequence: TGTGCCACCAGTGACCCCGCTAAGACCCAGTACTTC.